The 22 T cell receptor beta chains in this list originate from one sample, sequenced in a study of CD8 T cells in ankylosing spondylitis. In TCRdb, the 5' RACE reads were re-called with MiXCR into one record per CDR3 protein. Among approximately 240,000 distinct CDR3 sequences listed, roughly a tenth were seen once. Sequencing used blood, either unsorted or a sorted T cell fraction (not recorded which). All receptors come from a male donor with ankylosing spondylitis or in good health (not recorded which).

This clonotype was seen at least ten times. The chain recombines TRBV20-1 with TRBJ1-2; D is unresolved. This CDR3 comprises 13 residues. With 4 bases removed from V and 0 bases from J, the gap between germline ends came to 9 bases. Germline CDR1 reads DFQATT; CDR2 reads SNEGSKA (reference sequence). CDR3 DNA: TGCAGTGCTATAAAAAGCCCTAACTATGGCTACACCTTC. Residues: CSAIKSPNYGYTF.

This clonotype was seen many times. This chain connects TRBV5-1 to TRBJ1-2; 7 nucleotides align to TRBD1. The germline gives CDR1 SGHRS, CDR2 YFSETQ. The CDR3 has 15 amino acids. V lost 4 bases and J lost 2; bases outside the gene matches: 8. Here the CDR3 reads CASSSGTERNYGYTF. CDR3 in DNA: TGCGCCAGCAGCAGCGGGACAGAGAGAAACTATGGCTACACCTTC. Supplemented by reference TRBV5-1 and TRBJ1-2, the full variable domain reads KAGVTQTPRYLIKTRGQQVTLSCSPISGHRSVSWYQQTPGQGLQFLFEYFSETQRNKGNFPGRFSGRQFSNSRSEMNVSTLELGDSALYLCASSSGTERNYGYTFGSGTRLTVV.

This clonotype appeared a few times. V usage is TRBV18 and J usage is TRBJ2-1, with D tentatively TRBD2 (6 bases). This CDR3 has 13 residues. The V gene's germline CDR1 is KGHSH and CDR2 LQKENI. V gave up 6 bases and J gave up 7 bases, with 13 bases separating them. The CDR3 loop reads CASSGDWRNEQFF. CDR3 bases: TGTGCCAGCTCCGGGGACTGGAGGAATGAGCAGTTCTTC.

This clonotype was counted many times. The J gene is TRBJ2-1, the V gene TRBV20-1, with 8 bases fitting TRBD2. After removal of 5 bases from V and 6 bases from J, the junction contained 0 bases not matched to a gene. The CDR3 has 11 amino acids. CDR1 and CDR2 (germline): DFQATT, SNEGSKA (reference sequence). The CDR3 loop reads CSAGTSNEQFF. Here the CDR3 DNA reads TGCAGTGCTGGGACTAGCAATGAGCAGTTCTTC.

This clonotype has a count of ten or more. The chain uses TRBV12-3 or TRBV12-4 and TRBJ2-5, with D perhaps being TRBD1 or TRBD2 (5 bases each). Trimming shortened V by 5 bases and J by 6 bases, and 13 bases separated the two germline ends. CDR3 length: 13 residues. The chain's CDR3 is CASSLTGTKTQYF. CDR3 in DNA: TGTGCCAGCAGTCTAACGGGGACGAAGACCCAGTACTTC.

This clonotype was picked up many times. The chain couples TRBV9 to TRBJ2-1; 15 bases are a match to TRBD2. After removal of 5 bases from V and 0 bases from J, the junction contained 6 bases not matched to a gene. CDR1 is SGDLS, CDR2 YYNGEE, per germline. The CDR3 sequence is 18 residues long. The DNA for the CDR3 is TGTGCCAGCAGTCCGGGACTAGCGGGGGGCAGCTCCTACAATGAGCAGTTCTTC. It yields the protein CASSPGLAGGSSYNEQFF.

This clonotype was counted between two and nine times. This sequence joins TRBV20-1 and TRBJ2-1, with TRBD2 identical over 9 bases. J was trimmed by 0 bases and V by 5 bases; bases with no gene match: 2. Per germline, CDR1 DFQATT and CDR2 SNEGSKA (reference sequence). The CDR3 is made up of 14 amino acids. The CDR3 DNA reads TGCAGTGCTTTTAGCGGGAGCTCCTACAATGAGCAGTTCTTC. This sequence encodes CSAFSGSSYNEQFF.

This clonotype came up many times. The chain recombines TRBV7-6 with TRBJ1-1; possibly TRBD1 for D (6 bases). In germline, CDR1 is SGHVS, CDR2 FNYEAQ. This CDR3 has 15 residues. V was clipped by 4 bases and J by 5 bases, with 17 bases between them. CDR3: CASSSGGGAGTEAFF. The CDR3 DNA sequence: TGTGCCAGCAGCTCCGGCGGGGGCGCGGGTACTGAAGCTTTCTTT.

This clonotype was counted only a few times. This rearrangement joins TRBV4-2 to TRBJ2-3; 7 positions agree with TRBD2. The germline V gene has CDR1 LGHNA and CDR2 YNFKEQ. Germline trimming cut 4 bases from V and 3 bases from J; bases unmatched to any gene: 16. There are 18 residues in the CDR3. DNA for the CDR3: TGTGCCAGCAGCCGACTGCTGAACAGCGGGAAGACAACAGATACGCAGTATTTT. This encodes CASSRLLNSGKTTDTQYF.

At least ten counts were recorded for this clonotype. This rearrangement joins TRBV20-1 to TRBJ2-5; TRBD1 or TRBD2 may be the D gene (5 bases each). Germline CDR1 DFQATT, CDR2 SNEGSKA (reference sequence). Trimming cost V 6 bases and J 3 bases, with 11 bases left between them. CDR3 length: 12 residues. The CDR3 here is CSAWGYKETQYF. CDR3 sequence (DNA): TGCAGTGCATGGGGGTACAAAGAGACCCAGTACTTC.

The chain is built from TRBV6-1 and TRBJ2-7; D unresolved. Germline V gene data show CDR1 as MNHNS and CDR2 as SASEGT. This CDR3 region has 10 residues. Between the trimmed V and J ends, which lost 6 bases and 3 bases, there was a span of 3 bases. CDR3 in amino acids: CASRNYEQYF. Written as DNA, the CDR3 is TGTGCCAGCAGGAACTACGAGCAGTACTTC.

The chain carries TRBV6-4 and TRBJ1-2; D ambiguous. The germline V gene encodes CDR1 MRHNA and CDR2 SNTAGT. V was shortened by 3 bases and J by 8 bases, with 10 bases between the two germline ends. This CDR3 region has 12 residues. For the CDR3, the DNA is TGTGCCAGCAGTGATCCCGGGATGGGCTACACCTTC. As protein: CASSDPGMGYTF.

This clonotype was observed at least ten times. The CDR3 loop reads CASSFGHSYEQYF. DNA for the CDR3: TGTGCCAGCAGCTTCGGGCACAGCTACGAGCAGTACTTC. This rearrangement joins TRBV7-9 to TRBJ2-7; D is ambiguous. Trimming cost V 3 bases and J 3 bases, with 9 bases left between them. Germline V lookup: CDR1 SEHNR, CDR2 FQNEAQ (reference sequence). The CDR3 has 13 amino acids. The variable domain in full, completed from reference TRBV7-9 and TRBJ2-7, reads DTGVSQNPRHKITKRGQNVTFRCDPISEHNRLYWYRQTLGQGPEFLTYFQNEAQLEKSRLLSDRFSAERPKGSFSTLEIQRTEQGDSAMYLCASSFGHSYEQYFGPGTRLTVT.

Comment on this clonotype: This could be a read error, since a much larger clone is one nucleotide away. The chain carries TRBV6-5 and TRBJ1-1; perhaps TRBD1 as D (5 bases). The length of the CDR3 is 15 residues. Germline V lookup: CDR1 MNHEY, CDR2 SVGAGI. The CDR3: CASSYSGRVGTEVFF. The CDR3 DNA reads TGTGCCAGCAGTTACTCCGGCAGGGTGGGGACTGAAGTTTTCTTT.

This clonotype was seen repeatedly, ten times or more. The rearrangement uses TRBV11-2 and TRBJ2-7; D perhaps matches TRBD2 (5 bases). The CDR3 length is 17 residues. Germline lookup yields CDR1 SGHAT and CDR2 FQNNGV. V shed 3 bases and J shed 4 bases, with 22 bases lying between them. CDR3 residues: CASSLPGIDPLPYEQYF. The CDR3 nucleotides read TGTGCCAGCAGCTTGCCGGGGATAGACCCTCTCCCATACGAGCAGTACTTC.

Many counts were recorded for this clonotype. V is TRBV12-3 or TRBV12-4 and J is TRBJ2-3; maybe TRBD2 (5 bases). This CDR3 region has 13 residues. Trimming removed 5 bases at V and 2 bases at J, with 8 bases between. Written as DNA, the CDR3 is TGTGCCAGCAGTAGACTACTCACAGATACGCAGTATTTT. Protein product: CASSRLLTDTQYF.

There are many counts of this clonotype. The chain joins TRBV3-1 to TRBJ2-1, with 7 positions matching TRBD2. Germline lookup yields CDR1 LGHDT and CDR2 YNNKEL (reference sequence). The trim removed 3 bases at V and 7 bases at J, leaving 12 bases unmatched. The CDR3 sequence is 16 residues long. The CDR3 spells CASSQVAGVLGNEQFF. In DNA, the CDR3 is TGTGCCAGCAGCCAGGTGGCGGGAGTATTGGGAAATGAGCAGTTCTTC.

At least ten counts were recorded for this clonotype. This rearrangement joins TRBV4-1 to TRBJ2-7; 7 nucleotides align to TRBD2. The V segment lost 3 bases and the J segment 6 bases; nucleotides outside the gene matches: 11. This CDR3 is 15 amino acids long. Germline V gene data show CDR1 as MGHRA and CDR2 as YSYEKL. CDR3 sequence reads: CASSQGGEYLGEQYF. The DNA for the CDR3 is TGCGCCAGCAGCCAGGGGGGGGAGTACTTGGGCGAGCAGTACTTC.

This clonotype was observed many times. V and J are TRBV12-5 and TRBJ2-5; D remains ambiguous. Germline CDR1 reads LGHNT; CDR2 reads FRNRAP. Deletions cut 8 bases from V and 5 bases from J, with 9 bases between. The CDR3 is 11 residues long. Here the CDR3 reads CASPVRETQYF. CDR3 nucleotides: TGTGCTAGTCCGGTTAGGGAGACCCAGTACTTC.

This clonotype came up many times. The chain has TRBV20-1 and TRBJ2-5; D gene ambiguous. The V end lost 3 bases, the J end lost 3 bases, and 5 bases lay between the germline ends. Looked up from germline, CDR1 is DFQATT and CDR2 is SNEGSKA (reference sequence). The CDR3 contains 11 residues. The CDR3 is CSASREETQYF. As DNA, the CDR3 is TGCAGTGCTAGTAGAGAAGAGACCCAGTACTTC.

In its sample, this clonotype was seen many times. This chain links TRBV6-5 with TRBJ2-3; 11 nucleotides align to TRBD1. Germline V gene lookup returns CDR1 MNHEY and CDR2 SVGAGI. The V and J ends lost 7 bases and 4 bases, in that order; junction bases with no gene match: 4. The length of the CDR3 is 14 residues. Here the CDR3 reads CASTLGQGADTQYF. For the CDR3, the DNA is TGTGCCAGCACTTTGGGACAGGGGGCAGATACGCAGTATTTT.

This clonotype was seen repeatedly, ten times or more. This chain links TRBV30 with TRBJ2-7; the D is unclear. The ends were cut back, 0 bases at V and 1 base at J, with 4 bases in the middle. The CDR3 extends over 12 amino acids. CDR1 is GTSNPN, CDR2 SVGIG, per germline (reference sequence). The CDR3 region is CAWSVGSYEQYF. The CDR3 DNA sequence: TGTGCCTGGAGTGTAGGGTCCTACGAGCAGTACTTC.